This entry lists 20 T cell receptor beta chains sequenced from one sample in a study of beta chain features in type 1 diabetes. As every portion of the isolated RNA was reverse transcribed, the sequencing read expressed TCRB transcripts. The repertoire was sequenced with immunoSEQ multiplex PCR; TCRdb's copy has only in-frame clones and lacks some. This sample has around 500,000 clones, with approximately 10% found just once. The material sequenced was naive CD4+ T cells from blood. These receptors all stem from a woman aged 18-35 years in good health.

This clone was counted between two and nine times. CDR3 DNA sequence: TGTGCCAGCAGTTTCTTACAGAACACTGAAGCTTTCTTT. Its protein product is CASSFLQNTEAFF. The V and J genes are TRBV27 and TRBJ1-1; D unclear. Trimming pared 3 bases from V and 1 base from J, leaving 6 bases between. Looked up from germline, CDR1 is MNHEY and CDR2 is SMNVEV (reference sequence). This CDR3 comprises 13 residues.

The V gene is TRBV9, the J gene TRBJ2-2; TRBD2 matches 10 bases. J gave up 4 bases and V 0 bases, and 9 bases lay outside the gene matches. There are 18 residues in the CDR3. The germline CDR1 and CDR2 sequences are SGDLS and YYNGEE. In nucleotides, the CDR3 is TGTGCCAGCAGCGTAGAGTTCAGTAGCGGGAGGAGCACCGGGGAGCTGTTTTTT. Its protein is CASSVEFSSGRSTGELFF.

This chain connects TRBV7-9 to TRBJ1-1; D is unresolved. V shed 1 base and J shed 1 base, with 7 bases lying between them. This CDR3 is built from 14 residues. CDR1 is SEHNR, CDR2 FQNEAQ, per germline (reference sequence). This CDR3 reads CASSLVHRNTEAFF. DNA for the CDR3: TGTGCCAGCAGCTTAGTACACCGGAACACTGAAGCTTTCTTT.

The rearrangement joins TRBV9 to TRBJ2-5; D possibly corresponds to TRBD2 (6 bases). The germline V gene has CDR1 SGDLS and CDR2 YYNGEE. The length of the CDR3 is 14 residues. Between the trimmed V and J ends, which lost 3 bases and 5 bases, there was a span of 14 bases. The CDR3: CASSEGLTLETQYF. CDR3 nucleotides: TGTGCCAGCAGCGAGGGACTTACGCTGGAGACCCAGTACTTC.

This clone was seen more than once but under ten times. The chain links TRBV2 to TRBJ1-2, with D possibly matching TRBD1 (5 bases). Deletions cut 6 bases from V and 0 bases from J, with 8 bases between. Germline CDR1 and CDR2: SNHLY and FYNNEI. The CDR3 length is 13 residues. CDR3 nucleotides: TGTGCCAGCAGCGGGACGGCTAACTATGGCTACACCTTC. It translates to CASSGTANYGYTF. The whole variable domain, remainder taken from reference TRBV2 and TRBJ1-2, is EPEVTQTPSHQVTQMGQEVILRCVPISNHLYFYWYRQILGQKVEFLVSFYNNEISEKSEIFDDQFSVERPDGSNFTLKIRSTKLEDSAMYFCASSGTANYGYTFGSGTRLTVV.

This clone occurred a few times. This chain joins TRBV10-3 and TRBJ2-5; D unclear. The CDR3 loop spans 12 amino acids. V gave up 5 bases and J gave up 5 bases, with 9 bases separating them. The germline gives CDR1 ENHRY, CDR2 SYGVKD. The CDR3 loop reads CAISPGPETQYF. Written as DNA, the CDR3 is TGTGCCATCAGTCCGGGCCCGGAGACCCAGTACTTC.

The rearrangement links TRBV7-2 to TRBJ2-3; no definite D call. The CDR3 consists of 14 residues. Germline assignment: CDR1 SGHTA and CDR2 FQGNSA. V lost 1 base and J 2 bases, leaving 7 bases between the germline ends. CDR3 nucleotides: TGTGCCAGCAGCTTAGAGGGCTTCACAGATACGCAGTATTTT. Its translation is CASSLEGFTDTQYF.

The chain joins TRBV5-6 to TRBJ2-6; D not resolved. This CDR3 comprises 14 residues. Trimming removed 7 bases from V and 4 bases from J, with 12 bases in between. Germline V lookup: CDR1 SGHDT, CDR2 YYEEEE. CDR3 sequence (DNA): TGTGCCAGCTTAGGCCTGCGGGGGGCCAACGTCCTGACTTTC. Translated, it gives CASLGLRGANVLTF.

The chain has TRBV19 and TRBJ1-5, with TRBD1 identical over 8 bases. The length of the CDR3 is 15 residues. The V segment lost 4 bases and the J segment 6 bases; nucleotides outside the gene matches: 8. CDR1 and CDR2 (germline): LNHDA, SQIVND (reference sequence). The CDR3 coding sequence is TGTGCCAGTAGTACACCGACAGGGGCGCCTCAGCCCCAGCATTTT. The encoded protein is CASSTPTGAPQPQHF.

The chain carries TRBV5-1 and TRBJ1-1; maybe TRBD1 (5 bases). Trimming shortened V by 3 bases and J by 7 bases, and 13 bases separated the two germline ends. Germline values: CDR1 SGHRS, CDR2 YFSETQ. This CDR3 has 13 residues. CDR3 in amino acids: CASSSGRGYEAFF. DNA of the CDR3: TGCGCCAGCAGCTCCGGGCGGGGGTATGAAGCTTTCTTT.

This clone was observed a handful of times. The CDR3 is CAWTIGQMNTEAFF. In DNA, the CDR3 is TGTGCCTGGACCATAGGACAAATGAACACTGAAGCTTTCTTT. V gene TRBV30 combines with J gene TRBJ1-1, with D possibly TRBD1 on 5 matching bases. CDR1 is GTSNPN, CDR2 SVGIG, per germline (reference sequence). The ends were cut back, 4 bases at V and 0 bases at J, with 12 bases in the middle. The CDR3 is made up of 14 amino acids.

This clone was counted between two and nine times. The gene calls are TRBV27 and TRBJ2-1; possibly TRBD1 for D (5 bases). The germline CDR1 and CDR2 sequences are MNHEY and SMNVEV (reference sequence). Trimming removed 3 bases at V and 0 bases at J, with 15 bases between. The CDR3 runs 17 residues. The CDR3 nucleotides read TGTGCCAGCAGTTTTTGGAGACAGCCTATCTCCTACAATGAGCAGTTCTTC. It specifies CASSFWRQPISYNEQFF.

V and J are TRBV29-1 and TRBJ1-1, with a tentative D call TRBD1 (5 bases). The CDR3 is 14 residues long. Trimming stripped 6 bases from V and 0 bases from J, with 14 bases between. The germline gives CDR1 SQVTM, CDR2 ANQGSEA. CDR3 in amino acids: CSVTGLRMNTEAFF. DNA for the CDR3: TGCAGCGTCACGGGGCTTCGCATGAACACTGAAGCTTTCTTT.

The chain recombines TRBV25-1 with TRBJ1-1, with TRBD1 identical over 8 bases. The CDR3 contains 14 residues. Germline V gene sequence: CDR1 MGHDK, CDR2 SYGVNS. Trimming removed 6 bases from V and 1 base from J; junction bases left unmatched: 4. The CDR3 here is CASSGQGKNTEAFF. CDR3 in DNA: TGTGCCAGCAGCGGACAGGGAAAGAACACTGAAGCTTTCTTT.

This clone has a handful of counts. This rearrangement joins TRBV29-1 to TRBJ2-2; 7 nucleotides line up with TRBD1. The germline V gene encodes CDR1 SQVTM and CDR2 ANQGSEA. V lost 7 bases to trimming and J lost 5 bases; unmatched junction nucleotides: 10. CDR3 length: 14 residues. The CDR3 DNA is TGCAGCGCTTTCCCGACAGGGAGTACCGGGGAGCTGTTTTTT. Its protein product is CSAFPTGSTGELFF.

This clone was detected a few times. The rearrangement links TRBV9 to TRBJ1-1, with 7 nucleotides matching TRBD1. CDR3 length: 14 residues. With 7 bases clipped from V and 1 base from J, the junction kept 7 bases outside the gene matches. Germline V gene sequence: CDR1 SGDLS, CDR2 YYNGEE. The CDR3: CASRGQEKNTEAFF. CDR3 sequence (DNA): TGTGCCAGCCGAGGACAGGAGAAGAACACTGAAGCTTTCTTT.

This clone was detected a few times. The chain carries TRBV28 and TRBJ2-7; 7 bases match TRBD2. V lost 8 bases and J lost 4; bases outside the gene matches: 8. Germline V gene sequence: CDR1 MDHEN, CDR2 SYDVKM. The CDR3 is 13 amino acids. This chain's CDR3 is CASAVPAGYEQYV. The CDR3 bases are TGTGCCAGCGCTGTTCCAGCGGGGTACGAGCAGTACGTC.

This clone was seen only a few times. The chain combines TRBV30 with TRBJ2-7; D not resolved. This CDR3 region has 10 residues. Looked up from germline, CDR1 is GTSNPN and CDR2 is SVGIG (reference sequence). V was cut by 5 bases and J by 5 bases, with 7 bases left in between. The CDR3 region has the DNA TGTGCCTGGGGAACCCACGAGCAGTACTTC. Translating gives CAWGTHEQYF.

This clone has more than one count but fewer than ten. The chain combines TRBV15 with TRBJ1-5, with 9 nucleotides matching TRBD1. The CDR3 length is 13 residues. J lost 15 bases, V lost 2 bases, and 8 bases had no gene match. Germline CDR1 is LNHNV and CDR2 is YYDKDF (reference sequence). This CDR3 is CATSRPGTGSLHF. The CDR3 DNA reads as TGTGCCACCAGCAGACCCGGGACAGGGTCCCTGCATTTT.

A few counts support this clone. This chain links TRBV5-4 with TRBJ2-1; 8 bases agree with TRBD2. The CDR3 extends over 15 amino acids. J lost 7 bases, V lost 1 base, and 7 bases had no gene match. Germline V gene sequence: CDR1 SGHNT, CDR2 YYREEE (reference sequence). CDR3 loop: CASSLSGTSLNEQFF. Here the CDR3 DNA reads TGTGCCAGCAGCTTGAGTGGGACTAGTCTAAATGAGCAGTTCTTC.